This TCR beta chain was sequenced for a study of CD8 T cells in cerebrospinal fluid in Alzheimer's disease. Study-wide background: CSF T cell clonal expansion was assessed by plate-based nested PCR and droplet-based sequencing.

Measured by frequency, this clonotype is medium-sized (0.01 to 0.1%). 10X single-cell V(D)J and 5' gene-expression libraries profiled CSF cells. TCRdb reworked the 10x single-cell sequencing reads into one entry per CDR3 protein, no DNA. The sample includes around 730 distinct CDR3 sequences. Germline-derived CDR1 and CDR2 are LGHNA and YNFKEQ. The length of the CDR3 is 18 residues. The genes are TRBV4-2 and TRBJ2-5; the D call from TCRdb, TRBD2, cannot be confirmed without DNA. Sequencing used cerebrospinal fluid. The receptor was derived from a human donor in good health. CDR3 in amino acids: CASSQVAASGGVQETQYF.